This T cell receptor (beta chain) was profiled in a study of blood T cell repertoires in COVID-19. Clones were read by immunoSEQ multiplex PCR, and TCRdb kept only the in-frame ones, dropping some. The sample carries 360,000 or so clones, under 85% recorded once. This clone is a singleton in its sample. An end of the junction differs from the germline gene, which may be a read error. Recruitment covered roughly 22 US areas and drew participants whose ages spanned about 18 to 95 years. Cohort assignment relied on participant-reported clinical history. The receptor was isolated from a woman aged 50 to 60 who had recovered from COVID-19. The material sequenced was PBMCs or T cells enriched from blood (not recorded which).

The CDR3 sequence is CASSSPTGANTEAFF. CDR3 nucleotide sequence: TGTGCCAGCTCATCACCGACAGGGGCCAACACTGAAGCTTTCTTT. The rearrangement uses TRBV18 and TRBJ1-1; TRBD1 matches 8 bases. There are 15 residues in the CDR3. Germline V gene lookup returns CDR1 KGHSH and CDR2 LQKENI. The full variable domain, with the rest looked up from reference TRBV18 and TRBJ1-1, is NAGVMQNPRHLVRRRGQEARLRCSPMKGHSHVYWYRQLPEEGLKFMVYLQKENIIDESGMPKERFSAEFPKEGPSILRIQQVVRGDSAAYFCASSSPTGANTEAFFGQGTRLTVV.